A selection of T cell receptor beta chains follows, all from one sample in a study of T cell responses to AZD1222 COVID-19 vaccine. Profiled with immunoSEQ multiplex PCR; TCRdb holds only in-frame clones, not every one. The sample has 86,000 or so clones; about 92% are singletons. Sequencing used peripheral blood, obtained on day 0 of AZD1222 vaccination. These receptors were taken from an adult in good health. CDR3s leave out the opening cysteine and the closing phenylalanine or tryptophan. Fields, in order: V gene, J gene, D gene, CDR3 protein. A D gene is named only where the DNA matches it firmly.

v_gene: TRBV3-1/TRBV3-2
j_gene: TRBJ1-2
d_gene: -
CDR3aa: ASSPTQTNYGYT

v_gene: TRBV6-5
j_gene: TRBJ1-5
d_gene: -
CDR3aa: ASLVGANSNQPQH

v_gene: TRBV12-3/TRBV12-4
j_gene: TRBJ2-3
d_gene: -
CDR3aa: ASSDYSTDTQY

v_gene: TRBV5-5
j_gene: TRBJ1-2
d_gene: -
CDR3aa: ASSLDLGYT

v_gene: TRBV19
j_gene: TRBJ1-2
d_gene: TRBD1
CDR3aa: ASSRKGDRLNYGYT

v_gene: TRBV4-1
j_gene: TRBJ2-3
d_gene: -
CDR3aa: ASSQDWWDGDTQY

v_gene: TRBV6-5
j_gene: TRBJ1-6
d_gene: -
CDR3aa: ASSQQGSSPLH

v_gene: TRBV3-1/TRBV3-2
j_gene: TRBJ1-1
d_gene: -
CDR3aa: ASTRGRSTHILNTEAF

v_gene: TRBV9
j_gene: TRBJ2-2
d_gene: TRBD2
CDR3aa: ASSHATLAARNTGELF

v_gene: TRBV7-2
j_gene: TRBJ2-2
d_gene: -
CDR3aa: ASSSTSNTGELF

v_gene: TRBV6-2/TRBV6-3
j_gene: TRBJ2-2
d_gene: -
CDR3aa: ASSYIGQGTGELF

v_gene: TRBV6-1
j_gene: TRBJ2-2
d_gene: -
CDR3aa: ASSEARGGELF